The 22 T cell receptor beta chains below come from one sample, sequenced in a study of blood T cell repertoires in COVID-19. This table comes from immunoSEQ multiplex PCR, and its TCRdb copy is limited to in-frame clones, with some not included. Of 95,000 to 120,000 clones listed, 75% to 90% are singletons. The sequenced sample was peripheral blood. The origin of the receptors is a woman aged 55-69 years with COVID-19, enrolled during active disease.

The chain has TRBV19 and TRBJ1-1, with D unclear. Trimming cost V 3 bases and J 4 bases, with 9 bases left between them. The CDR3 spans 13 residues. The V gene's germline CDR1 is LNHDA and CDR2 SQIVND (reference sequence). The CDR3 loop is CASSIQTGTEAFF. The CDR3 DNA follows: TGTGCCAGTAGTATCCAGACGGGCACTGAAGCTTTCTTT.

V usage is TRBV6-5 and J usage is TRBJ1-4, with a tentative D call TRBD1 (6 bases). Germline loops: CDR1 MNHEY, CDR2 SVGAGI. The CDR3 runs 15 residues. V was shortened by 5 bases and J by 8 bases, with 18 bases between the two germline ends. The CDR3 loop reads CASSPGQPGHEKLFF. The CDR3, as DNA: TGTGCCAGCAGTCCCGGACAGCCCGGGCACGAAAAACTGTTTTTT.

This chain links TRBV5-4 with TRBJ1-4, with a possible D match to TRBD1 (6 bases). The CDR3 totals 14 residues. Germline V lookup: CDR1 SGHNT, CDR2 YYREEE (reference sequence). V was pared by 0 bases and J by 11 bases, with 14 bases between. The CDR3 DNA follows: TGTGCCAGCAGCTTGGCCCAGGGCCAGGGGAAACTGTTTTTT. Its protein is CASSLAQGQGKLFF.

The chain couples TRBV28 to TRBJ1-2; no clear D gene. The CDR3 consists of 16 residues. The V and J ends lost 2 bases and 4 bases respectively, with 17 bases between them. Germline-derived CDR1 and CDR2 are MDHEN and SYDVKM. CDR3: CASSLGLLLEGYGYTF. The CDR3 nucleotides read TGTGCCAGCAGTTTAGGGCTACTCCTGGAGGGCTATGGCTACACCTTC.

Only a few counts were recorded for this clone. This chain joins TRBV11-2 and TRBJ1-2; D not certain. The CDR3 is 15 residues long. Trimming left V 3 bases short and J 8 bases short, with 19 bases between. CDR1 SGHAT and CDR2 FQNNGV come from the germline V gene. The CDR3 region has the DNA TGTGCCAGCAGCTTCGACACGGACGGGGTCGGAGGCTACACCTTC. Protein sequence: CASSFDTDGVGGYTF.

The rearrangement uses TRBV7-9 and TRBJ1-4, with 8 bases matching TRBD1. Germline assignment: CDR1 SEHNR and CDR2 FQNEAQ (reference sequence). The CDR3 has 16 amino acids. J was trimmed by 8 bases and V by 2 bases; bases with no gene match: 10. In DNA form, the CDR3 reads TGTGCCAGCAGCTTACTCGGTGCAGGGGGCGAAGAAAAACTGTTTTTT. Protein: CASSLLGAGGEEKLFF.

The genes are TRBV5-5 and TRBJ2-1; 12 positions agree with TRBD2. Trimming cost V 4 bases and J 2 bases; bases outside gene matches: 7. CDR3 length equals 17 residues. Per germline, CDR1 SGHKS and CDR2 YYEKEE (reference sequence). In DNA, the CDR3 is TGTGCCAGCAGCCCGGGACTAGCGGGTGCCGCCTACAATGAGCAGTTCTTC. Protein: CASSPGLAGAAYNEQFF.

V usage is TRBV29-1 and J usage is TRBJ1-2; TRBD1 agrees at 9 bases. Unmatched junction bases numbered 7, after V lost 5 bases and J lost 0 bases. CDR1 and CDR2 from the germline V gene are SQVTM and ANQGSEA. This CDR3 has 15 amino acids. The CDR3 bases are TGCAGCGTTAGGACAGGGGCCCCAACTAACTATGGCTACACCTTC. Residues: CSVRTGAPTNYGYTF.

The V gene is TRBV30, the J gene TRBJ2-2; D may be TRBD2 (5 bases). The V gene's germline CDR1 is GTSNPN and CDR2 SVGIG (reference sequence). The CDR3 totals 14 residues. V dropped 0 bases and J dropped 6 bases, with 11 bases sitting between them. The CDR3 here is CAWSVSSVAGELFF. The CDR3 nucleotides read TGTGCCTGGAGTGTGAGTAGCGTAGCCGGGGAGCTGTTTTTT. The complete variable domain, with remaining parts taken from reference TRBV30 and TRBJ2-2, reads SQTIHQWPATLVQPVGSPLSLECTVEGTSNPNLYWYRQAAGRGLQLLFYSVGIGQISSEVPQNLSASRPQDRQFILSSKKLLLSDSGFYLCAWSVSSVAGELFFGEGSRLTVL.

The chain couples TRBV9 to TRBJ1-1; D not certain. The CDR3 is 13 amino acids. Germline-derived CDR1 and CDR2 are SGDLS and YYNGEE. The V end lost 2 bases, the J end lost 4 bases, and 9 bases lay between the germline ends. This chain's CDR3 is CASSVTEVTEAFF. The CDR3, as DNA: TGTGCCAGCAGCGTCACAGAAGTCACTGAAGCTTTCTTT.

The rearrangement links TRBV7-2 to TRBJ2-1; 8 bases map to TRBD2. The CDR3 runs 18 residues. Germline CDR1 SGHTA, CDR2 FQGNSA. Unmatched junction bases numbered 8, after V lost 1 base and J lost 0 bases. CDR3 nucleotide sequence: TGTGCCAGCAGCTTAGTCCCCGGGGGGGCCGGCTCCTACAATGAGCAGTTCTTC. It codes for CASSLVPGGAGSYNEQFF. Together with reference TRBV7-2 and TRBJ2-1, the CDR3 gives the full variable domain: GAGVSQSPSNKVTEKGKDVELRCDPISGHTALYWYRQSLGQGLEFLIYFQGNSAPDKSGLPSDRFSAERTGGSVSTLTIQRTQQEDSAVYLCASSLVPGGAGSYNEQFFGPGTRLTVL.

The chain is built from TRBV5-8 and TRBJ1-2, with D tentatively TRBD1 (6 bases). CDR1 and CDR2 from the germline V gene are SGHTS and YDEGEE. V lost 4 bases to trimming and J lost 5 bases, with 12 bases between them. This CDR3 spans 13 amino acids. For the CDR3, the DNA is TGTGCCAGCAGCACTATGACAGGTTATGGCTACACCTTC. This encodes CASSTMTGYGYTF.

The gene calls are TRBV4-1 and TRBJ2-2, with 8 bases fitting TRBD1. The germline CDR1 and CDR2 sequences are MGHRA and YSYEKL. This CDR3 is 16 amino acids long. J gave up 7 bases and V 7 bases, and 14 bases lay outside the gene matches. CDR3 sequence: CASTSYPGGEGGELFF. DNA for the CDR3: TGCGCCAGCACTTCCTACCCAGGGGGCGAAGGCGGGGAGCTGTTTTTT.

A remark on this clone: One end of the junction is discordant with germline, which a read error may explain. This chain links TRBV6-1 with TRBJ1-5, with unresolved D. The CDR3 sequence is 14 residues long. From germline, CDR1 is MNHNS and CDR2 SASEGT. CDR3 residues: CASSQAPNQQPQHF. DNA for the CDR3: TGTGCCAGCAGTCAAGCCCCAAATCAGCAGCCCCAGCATTTT.

Concerning this clone itself: The sample holds other DNA sequences that translate to the same CDR3. The rearrangement joins TRBV7-2 to TRBJ1-2, with 10 bases matching TRBD1. V was pared by 4 bases and J by 2 bases, with 1 base of the junction left unmatched. Germline assignment: CDR1 SGHTA and CDR2 FQGNSA. This CDR3 region has 14 residues. The CDR3 coding sequence is TGTGCCAGCAGCTCGACAGGGGGCAACTATGGCTACACCTTC. This encodes CASSSTGGNYGYTF.

The V and J genes are TRBV5-1 and TRBJ2-2; 9 bases map to TRBD2. The germline gives CDR1 SGHRS, CDR2 YFSETQ. CDR3 length: 18 amino acids. Trimming at V came to 2 bases and at J to 5 bases, leaving 13 bases not matched to a gene. CDR3 loop: CASSFGTRGGARTGELFF. The CDR3 coding sequence is TGCGCCAGCAGCTTCGGGACTCGCGGGGGGGCAAGGACCGGGGAGCTGTTTTTT.

The chain has TRBV24-1 and TRBJ2-1; 8 nucleotides agree with TRBD2. The germline V gene has CDR1 KGHDR and CDR2 SFDVKD. The CDR3 has 14 amino acids. V trimming: 5 bases; J trimming: 6 bases; junction bases outside the gene matches: 5. The CDR3 loop is CATSGAGGPNEQFF. As DNA, the CDR3 is TGTGCCACCAGTGGGGCGGGGGGCCCCAATGAGCAGTTCTTC.

In its sample, this clone was seen a few times. The chain uses TRBV4-3 and TRBJ1-5, with no clear D. The CDR3 is 15 amino acids. Germline CDR1 is LGHNA and CDR2 is YSLEER. Trimming took 1 base from V and 6 from J, leaving 13 bases between them. CDR3 region: CASSQGQAGGQPQHF. CDR3 bases: TGCGCCAGCAGCCAAGGCCAGGCCGGTGGTCAGCCCCAGCATTTT.

The J gene is TRBJ2-1, the V gene TRBV4-3, with 10 positions matching TRBD2. The CDR3 runs to 18 residues. Germline-derived CDR1 and CDR2 are LGHNA and YSLEER. J lost 5 bases, V lost 1 base, and 11 bases had no gene match. This CDR3 is CASSQGPVGTSAHNEQFF. The DNA for the CDR3 is TGCGCCAGCAGCCAAGGGCCGGTAGGGACTAGCGCCCACAATGAGCAGTTCTTC.

The rearrangement links TRBV7-2 to TRBJ1-2, with D maybe TRBD1 (5 bases). In germline, CDR1 is SGHTA, CDR2 FQGNSA. There are 14 residues in the CDR3. The germline V and J ends were trimmed by 1 base and 8 bases, with 14 bases remaining between them. CDR3 nucleotides: TGTGCCAGCAGCTTAGATACCAGGGCAGGGGGCTACACCTTC. Its translation is CASSLDTRAGGYTF.

The V call is TRBV6-6, the J call TRBJ2-1, with 7 bases fitting TRBD1. The CDR3 runs 17 residues. J gave up 0 bases and V 5 bases, and 10 bases lay outside the gene matches. CDR1 and CDR2 from the germline V gene are MNHNY and SVGAGI (reference sequence). The CDR3 bases are TGTGCCAGCAGTCACCTTTTACAGGGGACCTCCTACAATGAGCAGTTCTTC. Its translation: CASSHLLQGTSYNEQFF.

V is TRBV4-1 and J is TRBJ1-2; a weak D match, TRBD1 (6 bases). Germline V gives CDR1 MGHRA, CDR2 YSYEKL. V gave up 1 base and J gave up 2 bases, with 11 bases separating them. The CDR3 runs 15 residues. This CDR3 reads CASSQVDSGNYGYTF. The DNA for the CDR3 is TGCGCCAGCAGCCAAGTGGACAGTGGGAACTATGGCTACACCTTC.